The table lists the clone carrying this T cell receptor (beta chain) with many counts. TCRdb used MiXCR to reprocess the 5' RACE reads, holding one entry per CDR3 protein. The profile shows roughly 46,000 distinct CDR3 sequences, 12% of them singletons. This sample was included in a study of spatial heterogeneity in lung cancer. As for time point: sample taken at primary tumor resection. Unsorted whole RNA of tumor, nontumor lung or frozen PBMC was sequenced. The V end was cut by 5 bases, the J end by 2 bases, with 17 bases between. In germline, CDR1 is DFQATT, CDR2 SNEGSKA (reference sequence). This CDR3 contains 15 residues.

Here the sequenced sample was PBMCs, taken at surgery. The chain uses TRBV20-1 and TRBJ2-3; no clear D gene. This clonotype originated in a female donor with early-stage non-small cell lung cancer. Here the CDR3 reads CSAPWGGSYTDTQYF. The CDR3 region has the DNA TGCAGTGCTCCCTGGGGTGGGTCTTACACAGATACGCAGTATTTT.